This T cell receptor (beta chain) was recovered during a study of neoadjuvant anti-PD-1 for oral cavity cancer. Points from the study as a whole: With three patients per group, TCR findings need larger cohorts.

Comment on this clone: Its antigen is unknown.

Only in-frame clones appear in the TCRdb table, and some are missing; sequencing was by immunoSEQ multiplex PCR. Seen here are approximately 6,900 clones, 75% observed once, and the top ten hold around 3%. V lost 3 bases and J lost 0, with 9 bases in between. Germline loops: CDR1 LNHDA, CDR2 SQIVND (reference sequence). There are 14 residues in the CDR3. The receptor was isolated from a person aged 40 to 85 with oral cavity squamous cell carcinoma. The chain uses TRBV19 and TRBJ2-7; D remains unclear. Specimen: PBMCs, collected before nivolumab (anti-PD-1) treatment. The CDR3 sequence: CASSIGRASYEQYF. Written as DNA, the CDR3 is TGTGCCAGTAGTATCGGACGGGCCTCCTACGAGCAGTACTTC.